This is a list of T cell receptor beta chains from one sample in a study of blood T cells in healthy people across ages. From the 5' RACE reads, TCRdb called clonotypes with MiXCR, one entry per CDR3 protein. The sample includes 1.5 million or so distinct CDR3 sequences, roughly two fifths of them seen just once. The sequencing input was blood. These receptors came from a woman aged 18-30 years in good health. The CDR3 runs from the conserved cysteine through the conserved F or W. A D gene is named only where the DNA matches it firmly. Clone size is stated in some rows and not others, as once, few, many or a class when expanded.

TRBJ1-2,.,many,TRBV29-1,CSVEGAGQVYGYTF,TGCAGCGTTGAAGGAGCAGGGCAGGTCTATGGCTACACCTTC
TRBJ2-1,.,.,TRBV9,CASSVDRHNEQFF,TGTGCCAGCAGCGTAGACAGACACAATGAGCAGTTCTTC
TRBJ1-2,TRBD1,.,TRBV6-6,CASGGDRENYGYTF,TGTGCCAGCGGGGGGGACAGGGAGAACTATGGCTACACCTTC
TRBJ2-2,.,.,TRBV12-3/TRBV12-4,CASTPRDTGELFF,TGTGCCAGCACCCCCCGTGACACCGGGGAGCTGTTTTTT
TRBJ1-1,.,few,TRBV29-1,CSGYEGSNTEAFF,TGCAGCGGCTATGAAGGCAGTAACACTGAAGCTTTCTTT
TRBJ1-1,.,few,TRBV5-1,CASSRSPGDTEAFF,TGCGCCAGCAGCCGGAGCCCGGGGGACACTGAAGCTTTCTTT
TRBJ1-2,.,.,TRBV20-1,CSASIQGLNGYTF,TGCAGTGCTAGTATCCAGGGATTGAATGGCTACACCTTC
TRBJ2-5,.,.,TRBV24-1,CATSDFGLTETQYF,TGTGCCACCAGTGATTTTGGACTCACAGAGACCCAGTACTTC
TRBJ2-1,.,.,TRBV12-3/TRBV12-4,CASPFSYNEQFF,TGTGCCAGCCCCTTCTCCTACAATGAGCAGTTCTTC
TRBJ2-1,.,.,TRBV19,CASQLGVGFSYNEQFF,TGTGCCAGCCAACTGGGGGTCGGGTTCTCCTACAATGAGCAGTTCTTC
TRBJ1-5,.,few,TRBV6-2/TRBV6-3,CASSYTGRNNQPQHF,TGTGCCAGCAGTTACACAGGGAGGAACAATCAGCCCCAGCATTTT
TRBJ2-1,.,.,TRBV3-1,CASSQRPGRLRGEQFF,TGTGCCAGCAGCCAACGCCCCGGCCGCCTAAGAGGTGAGCAGTTCTTC
TRBJ2-1,TRBD1,.,TRBV7-9,CASGTADNEQFF,TGTGCCAGCGGGACAGCTGACAATGAGCAGTTCTTC
TRBJ2-7,.,.,TRBV11-1,CASRTRDGAYEQYF,TGTGCCAGCAGGACGCGCGACGGAGCCTACGAGCAGTACTTC
TRBJ2-5,.,.,TRBV20-1,CSARVAGLQETQYF,TGCAGTGCTAGAGTTGCGGGCCTCCAAGAGACCCAGTACTTC
TRBJ2-5,.,once,TRBV28,CASSFRDRSYNEQYF,TGTGCCAGCAGTTTTAGAGACAGAAGTTACAATGAGCAGTACTTC
TRBJ2-1,TRBD2,.,TRBV5-1,CASSFGTSGRASYNEQFF,TGCGCCAGCAGCTTCGGGACTAGCGGGAGGGCATCCTACAATGAGCAGTTCTTC
TRBJ1-2,.,.,TRBV4-1,CASSQVGSNYGCTF,TGCGCCAGCAGCCAAGTAGGGTCTAACTATGGCTGCACCTTC
TRBJ2-7,.,.,TRBV7-9,CACSYPGSNEQYF,TGTGCCTGCAGCTACCCGGGATCCAACGAGCAGTACTTC
TRBJ2-7,.,.,TRBV24-1,CATSDKYRPHEQYF,TGTGCCACCAGTGATAAGTACAGGCCCCACGAGCAGTACTTC
TRBJ2-7,.,.,TRBV30,CAWSVGRLNYEQYF,TGTGCCTGGAGTGTGGGAAGGCTTAACTACGAGCAGTACTTC
TRBJ2-3,TRBD1,.,TRBV4-2,CASSQDIAGTGVTDTQYF,TGTGCCAGCAGCCAAGATATCGCTGGGACAGGGGTCACAGATACGCAGTATTTT
TRBJ2-3,TRBD1,.,TRBV4-2,CASSPGQGADDTQYF,TGTGCCAGCAGCCCCGGACAGGGGGCTGATGATACGCAGTATTTT
TRBJ2-5,TRBD2,.,TRBV19,CASSTAGVSETQYF,TGTGCCAGTAGTACTGCGGGAGTATCGGAGACCCAGTACTTC
TRBJ1-2,.,.,TRBV27,CASIGQYGYTF,TGTGCCAGCATCGGACAGTATGGCTACACCTTC
TRBJ1-4,TRBD1,few,TRBV18,CASSQGQGFEKLFF,TGTGCCAGCTCACAGGGACAGGGGTTCGAAAAACTGTTTTTT
TRBJ2-7,.,.,TRBV28,CASGGGVLYEQYF,TGTGCCAGCGGGGGAGGTGTTTTATACGAGCAGTACTTC
TRBJ2-1,.,.,TRBV20-1,CSAYFEGGVSYNEQFF,TGCAGTGCTTACTTTGAGGGGGGAGTCTCCTACAATGAGCAGTTCTTC
TRBJ2-1,.,.,TRBV7-9,CASSLGSNYYNEQFF,TGTGCCAGCAGCTTAGGATCTAACTACTACAATGAGCAGTTCTTC
TRBJ2-1,.,few,TRBV6-2/TRBV6-3,CASGNSYNEQFF,TGTGCCAGCGGGAATTCCTACAATGAGCAGTTCTTC
TRBJ2-3,TRBD2,.,TRBV4-1,CASSQPGLAGYTQYF,TGCGCCAGCAGCCAACCGGGGCTAGCGGGATATACGCAGTATTTT
TRBJ1-6,TRBD1,.,TRBV27,CASSFRPTGNHVSSPLHF,TGTGCCAGCAGTTTCCGACCGACAGGGAATCACGTTAGTTCACCCCTCCACTTT
TRBJ2-5,.,.,TRBV5-1,CASSLSRLKLQETQYF,TGCGCCAGCAGCTTGTCACGGCTAAAACTTCAAGAGACCCAGTACTTC
TRBJ2-5,.,.,TRBV4-3,CASSQEFWETQYF,TGCGCCAGCAGCCAAGAGTTCTGGGAGACCCAGTACTTC
TRBJ1-6,.,.,TRBV13,CASSLLEDNSPLHF,TGTGCCAGCAGCTTATTGGAAGATAATTCACCCCTCCACTTT
TRBJ1-4,TRBD1,few,TRBV10-2,CASRPDRGPSNEKLFF,TGCGCCAGCAGACCCGACAGGGGGCCTTCTAATGAAAAACTGTTTTTT